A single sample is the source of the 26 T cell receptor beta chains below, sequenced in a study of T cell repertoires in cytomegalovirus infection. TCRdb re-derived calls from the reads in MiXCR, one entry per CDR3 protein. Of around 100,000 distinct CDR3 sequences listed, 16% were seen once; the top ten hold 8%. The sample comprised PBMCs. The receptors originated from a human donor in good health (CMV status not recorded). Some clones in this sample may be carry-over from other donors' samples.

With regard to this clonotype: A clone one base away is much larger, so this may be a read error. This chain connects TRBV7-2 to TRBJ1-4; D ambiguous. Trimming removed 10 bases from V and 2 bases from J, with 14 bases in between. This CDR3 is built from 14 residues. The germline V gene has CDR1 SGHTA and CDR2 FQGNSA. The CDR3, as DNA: TGTGCCATCAACACGGGGTTGACTAATGAAAAACTGTTTTTT. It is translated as CAINTGLTNEKLFF.

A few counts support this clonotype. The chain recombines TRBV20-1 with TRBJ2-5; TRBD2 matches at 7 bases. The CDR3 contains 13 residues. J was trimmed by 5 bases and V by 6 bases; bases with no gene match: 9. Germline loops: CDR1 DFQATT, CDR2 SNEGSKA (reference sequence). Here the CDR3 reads CSADGGSLETQYF. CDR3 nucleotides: TGCAGTGCAGACGGGGGGTCGCTGGAGACCCAGTACTTC.

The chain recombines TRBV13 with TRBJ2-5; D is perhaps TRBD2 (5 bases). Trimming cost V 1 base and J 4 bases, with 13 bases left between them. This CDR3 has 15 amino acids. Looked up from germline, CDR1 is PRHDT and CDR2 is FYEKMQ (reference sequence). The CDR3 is CASSLDPGSGETQYF. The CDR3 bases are TGTGCCAGCAGCTTAGATCCGGGGTCGGGAGAGACCCAGTACTTC.

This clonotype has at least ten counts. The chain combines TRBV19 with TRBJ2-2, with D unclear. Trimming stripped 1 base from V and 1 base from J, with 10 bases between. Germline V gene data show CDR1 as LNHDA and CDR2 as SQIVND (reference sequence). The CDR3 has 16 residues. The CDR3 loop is CASSIGDSLNTGELFF. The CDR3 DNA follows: TGTGCCAGTAGTATAGGGGATTCTCTGAACACCGGGGAGCTGTTTTTT.

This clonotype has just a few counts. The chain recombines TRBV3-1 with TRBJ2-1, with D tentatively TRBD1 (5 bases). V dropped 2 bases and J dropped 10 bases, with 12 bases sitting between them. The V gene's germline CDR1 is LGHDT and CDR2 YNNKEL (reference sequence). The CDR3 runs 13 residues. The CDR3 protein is CASSQSSTAEQFF. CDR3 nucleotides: TGTGCCAGCAGCCAATCATCGACAGCGGAGCAGTTCTTC.

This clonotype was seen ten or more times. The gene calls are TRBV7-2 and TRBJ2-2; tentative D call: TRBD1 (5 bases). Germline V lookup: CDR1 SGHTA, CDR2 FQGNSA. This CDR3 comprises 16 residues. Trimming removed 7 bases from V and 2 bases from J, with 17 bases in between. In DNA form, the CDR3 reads TGTGCCAGCACCAGGACAATAGGGGCAAACACCGGGGAGCTGTTTTTT. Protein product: CASTRTIGANTGELFF.

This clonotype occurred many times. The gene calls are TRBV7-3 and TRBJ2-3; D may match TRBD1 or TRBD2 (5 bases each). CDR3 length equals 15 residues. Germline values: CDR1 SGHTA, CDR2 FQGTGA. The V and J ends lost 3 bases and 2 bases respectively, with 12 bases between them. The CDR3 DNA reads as TGTGCCAGCAGCTTCGCCGGGACGGCCACAGATACGCAGTATTTT. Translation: CASSFAGTATDTQYF.

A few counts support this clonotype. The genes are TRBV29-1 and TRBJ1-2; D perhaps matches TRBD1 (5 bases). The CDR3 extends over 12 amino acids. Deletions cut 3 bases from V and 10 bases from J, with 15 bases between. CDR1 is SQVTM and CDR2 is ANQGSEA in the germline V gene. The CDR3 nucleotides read TGCAGCGTTGAGAGGGCCACCGGGACCTACACCTTC. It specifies CSVERATGTYTF.

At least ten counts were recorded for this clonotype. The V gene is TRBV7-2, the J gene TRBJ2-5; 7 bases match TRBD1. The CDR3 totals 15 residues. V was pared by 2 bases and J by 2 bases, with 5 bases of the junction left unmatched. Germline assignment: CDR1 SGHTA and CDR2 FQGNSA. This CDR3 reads CASSLRQGWQETQYF. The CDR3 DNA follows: TGTGCCAGCAGCTTAAGACAGGGCTGGCAAGAGACCCAGTACTTC.

CDR3 sequence (DNA): TGTGCCAGCAGTTTCCGGGCGCGCGGTACAGATACGCAGTATTTT. Translated, it gives CASSFRARGTDTQYF. The chain links TRBV12-3 or TRBV12-4 to TRBJ2-3; no clear D gene. The CDR3 loop spans 15 amino acids. V was clipped by 3 bases and J by 3 bases, with 13 bases between them.

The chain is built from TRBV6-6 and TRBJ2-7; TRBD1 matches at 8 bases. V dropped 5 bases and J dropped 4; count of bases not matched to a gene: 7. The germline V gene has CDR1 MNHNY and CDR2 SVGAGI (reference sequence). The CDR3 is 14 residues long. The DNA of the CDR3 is TGTGCCAGCAGTATCCTGGACAGGGAATACGAGCAGTACTTC. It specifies CASSILDREYEQYF.

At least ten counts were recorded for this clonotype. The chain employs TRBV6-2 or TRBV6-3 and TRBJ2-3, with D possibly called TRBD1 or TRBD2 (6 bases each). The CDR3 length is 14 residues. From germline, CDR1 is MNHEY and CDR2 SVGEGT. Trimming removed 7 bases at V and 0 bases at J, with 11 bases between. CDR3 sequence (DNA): TGTGCCAGCATCCGGGGGCAGAGCACAGATACGCAGTATTTT. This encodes CASIRGQSTDTQYF.

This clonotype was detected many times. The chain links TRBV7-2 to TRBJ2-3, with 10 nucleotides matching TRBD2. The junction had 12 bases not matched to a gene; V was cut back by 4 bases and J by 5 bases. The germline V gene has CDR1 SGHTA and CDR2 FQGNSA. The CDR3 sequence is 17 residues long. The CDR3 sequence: CASSWLAGAGGGDTQYF. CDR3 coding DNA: TGTGCCAGCAGCTGGCTAGCGGGGGCCGGGGGGGGAGATACGCAGTATTTT.

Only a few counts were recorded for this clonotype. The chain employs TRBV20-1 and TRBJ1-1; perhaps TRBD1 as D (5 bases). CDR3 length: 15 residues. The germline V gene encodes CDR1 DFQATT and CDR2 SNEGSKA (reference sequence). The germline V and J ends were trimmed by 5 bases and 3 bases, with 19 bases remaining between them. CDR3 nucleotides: TGCAGTGCTGAAACACTCTCAAAGGGGTACACTGAAGCTTTCTTT. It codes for CSAETLSKGYTEAFF.

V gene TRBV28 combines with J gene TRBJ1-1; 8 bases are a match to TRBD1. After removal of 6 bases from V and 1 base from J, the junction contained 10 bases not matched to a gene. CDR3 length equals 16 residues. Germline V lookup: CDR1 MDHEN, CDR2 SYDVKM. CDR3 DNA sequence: TGTGCCAGCAGCGCAGGGGACAGGCTCCGGAACACTGAAGCTTTCTTT. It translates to CASSAGDRLRNTEAFF.

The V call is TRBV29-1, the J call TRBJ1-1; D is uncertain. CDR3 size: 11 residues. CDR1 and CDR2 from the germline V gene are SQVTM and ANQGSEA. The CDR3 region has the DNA TGCAGAGGGAGTTTTGACACTGAAGCTTTCTTT. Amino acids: CRGSFDTEAFF.

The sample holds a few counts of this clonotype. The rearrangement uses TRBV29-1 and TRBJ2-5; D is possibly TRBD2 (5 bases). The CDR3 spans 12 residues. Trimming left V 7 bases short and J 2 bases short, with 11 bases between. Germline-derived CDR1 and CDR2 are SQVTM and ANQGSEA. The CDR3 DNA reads TGCAGCGCCGGCCGGGGTCAAGAGACCCAGTACTTC. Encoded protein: CSAGRGQETQYF.

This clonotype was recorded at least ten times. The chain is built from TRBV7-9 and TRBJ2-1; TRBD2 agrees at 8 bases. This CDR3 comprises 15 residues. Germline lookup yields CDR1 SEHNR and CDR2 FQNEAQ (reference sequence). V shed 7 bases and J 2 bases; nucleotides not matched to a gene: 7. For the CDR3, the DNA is TGTGCCAGCAACGTCCCCGGGGGGGCCTACAATGAGCAGTTCTTC. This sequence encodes CASNVPGGAYNEQFF.

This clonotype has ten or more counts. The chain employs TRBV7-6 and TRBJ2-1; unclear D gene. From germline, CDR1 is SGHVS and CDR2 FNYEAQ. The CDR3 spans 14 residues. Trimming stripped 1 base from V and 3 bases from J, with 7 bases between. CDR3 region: CASSLGANYNEQFF. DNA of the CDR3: TGTGCCAGCAGCTTAGGAGCGAACTACAATGAGCAGTTCTTC.

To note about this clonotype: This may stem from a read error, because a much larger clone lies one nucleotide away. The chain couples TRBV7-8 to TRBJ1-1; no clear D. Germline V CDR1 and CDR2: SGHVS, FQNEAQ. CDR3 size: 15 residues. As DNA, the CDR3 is TGTGCCAGCAGCTTAGGTGCCTGGTCCTCCACTGAAACTTTCTTT. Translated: CASSLGAWSSTETFF.

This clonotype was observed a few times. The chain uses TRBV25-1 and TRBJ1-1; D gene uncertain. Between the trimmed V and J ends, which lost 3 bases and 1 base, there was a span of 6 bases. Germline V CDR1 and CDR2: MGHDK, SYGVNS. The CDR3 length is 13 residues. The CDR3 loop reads CASSDRRNTEAFF. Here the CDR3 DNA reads TGTGCCAGCAGTGACCGCAGGAACACTGAAGCTTTCTTT.

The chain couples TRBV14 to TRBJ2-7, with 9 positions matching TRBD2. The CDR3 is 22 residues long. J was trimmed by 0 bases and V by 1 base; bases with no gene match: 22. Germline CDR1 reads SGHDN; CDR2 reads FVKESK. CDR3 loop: CASSQGSHGRTLFSGSSYEQYF. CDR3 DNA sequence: TGTGCCAGCAGCCAAGGATCGCACGGACGTACATTATTTAGCGGGAGCTCCTACGAGCAGTACTTC.

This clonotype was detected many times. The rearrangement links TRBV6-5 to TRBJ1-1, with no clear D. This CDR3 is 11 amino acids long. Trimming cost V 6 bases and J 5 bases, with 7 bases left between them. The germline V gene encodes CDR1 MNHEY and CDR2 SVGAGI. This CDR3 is CASRRDTEAFF. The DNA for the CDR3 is TGTGCCAGCAGGAGAGATACTGAAGCTTTCTTT.

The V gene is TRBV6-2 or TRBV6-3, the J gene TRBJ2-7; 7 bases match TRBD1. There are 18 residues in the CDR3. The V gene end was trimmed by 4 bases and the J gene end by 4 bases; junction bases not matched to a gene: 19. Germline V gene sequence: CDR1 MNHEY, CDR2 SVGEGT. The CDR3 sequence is CASSFGIPFTGTEYEQYF. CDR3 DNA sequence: TGTGCCAGCAGTTTCGGAATCCCTTTTACCGGGACAGAGTACGAGCAGTACTTC.

The CDR3 DNA sequence: TGCGCCAGCAGCCAAGATACAGGATTCATGAACACTGAAGCTTTCTTT. Protein sequence: CASSQDTGFMNTEAFF. The chain carries TRBV4-3 and TRBJ1-1, with D possibly matching TRBD1 (5 bases). Germline V gives CDR1 LGHNA, CDR2 YSLEER. The CDR3 is 16 amino acids. V lost 0 bases, J lost 0 bases, and 11 bases lay in between.

CDR3 sequence reads: CASSLARVGGTEAFF. The CDR3 nucleotides are TGTGCCAGCAGCTTAGCGAGGGTTGGGGGCACTGAAGCTTTCTTT. The chain couples TRBV11-2 to TRBJ1-1, with a possible D match to TRBD1 (5 bases). Germline values: CDR1 SGHAT, CDR2 FQNNGV. The CDR3 spans 15 residues. The V end was cut by 1 base, the J end by 4 bases, with 13 bases between.